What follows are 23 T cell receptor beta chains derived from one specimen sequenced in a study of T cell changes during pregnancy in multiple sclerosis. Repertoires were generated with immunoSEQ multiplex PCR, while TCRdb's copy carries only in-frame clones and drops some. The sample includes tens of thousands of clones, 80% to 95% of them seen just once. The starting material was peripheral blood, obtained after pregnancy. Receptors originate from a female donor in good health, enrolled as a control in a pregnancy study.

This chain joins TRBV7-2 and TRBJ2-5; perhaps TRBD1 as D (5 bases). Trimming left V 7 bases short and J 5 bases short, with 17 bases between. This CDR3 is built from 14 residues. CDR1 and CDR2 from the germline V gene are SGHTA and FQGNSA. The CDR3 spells CASTRRGSWETQYF. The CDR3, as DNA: TGTGCCAGCACCCGAAGGGGTTCATGGGAGACCCAGTACTTC.

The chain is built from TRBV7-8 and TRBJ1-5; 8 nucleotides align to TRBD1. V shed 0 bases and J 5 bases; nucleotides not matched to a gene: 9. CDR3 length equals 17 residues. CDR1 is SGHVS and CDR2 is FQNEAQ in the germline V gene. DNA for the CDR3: TGTGCCAGCAGCTTAGCCCAGACAGGGGATATTTATCAGCCCCAGCATTTT. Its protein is CASSLAQTGDIYQPQHF.

CDR3 DNA: TGTGCCAGCAGCCCGCGGAGGGCGACCTACAATGAGCAGTTCTTC. It is translated as CASSPRRATYNEQFF. The genes are TRBV9 and TRBJ2-1, with D perhaps matching TRBD2 (6 bases). CDR1 and CDR2 from the germline V gene are SGDLS and YYNGEE. The CDR3 length is 15 residues. Trimming stripped 4 bases from V and 2 bases from J, with 13 bases between.

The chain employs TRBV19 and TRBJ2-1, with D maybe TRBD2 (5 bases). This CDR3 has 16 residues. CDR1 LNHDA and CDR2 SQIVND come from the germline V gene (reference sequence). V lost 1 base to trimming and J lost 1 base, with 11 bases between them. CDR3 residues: CASSIGGVGSYNEQFF. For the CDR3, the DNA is TGTGCCAGTAGTATAGGGGGAGTTGGTTCCTACAATGAGCAGTTCTTC.

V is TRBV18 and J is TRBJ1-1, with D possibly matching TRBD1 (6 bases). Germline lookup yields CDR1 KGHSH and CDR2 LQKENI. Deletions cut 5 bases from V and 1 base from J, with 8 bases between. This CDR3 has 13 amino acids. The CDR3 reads CASSSGQNTEAFF. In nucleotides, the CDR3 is TGTGCCAGCTCATCGGGACAGAACACTGAAGCTTTCTTT.

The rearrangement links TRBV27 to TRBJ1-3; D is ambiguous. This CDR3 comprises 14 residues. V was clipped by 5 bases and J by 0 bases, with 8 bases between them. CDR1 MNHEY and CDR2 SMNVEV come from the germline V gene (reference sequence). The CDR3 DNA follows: TGTGCCAGCAGTCACGCTAGCTCTGGAAACACCATATATTTT. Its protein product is CASSHASSGNTIYF.

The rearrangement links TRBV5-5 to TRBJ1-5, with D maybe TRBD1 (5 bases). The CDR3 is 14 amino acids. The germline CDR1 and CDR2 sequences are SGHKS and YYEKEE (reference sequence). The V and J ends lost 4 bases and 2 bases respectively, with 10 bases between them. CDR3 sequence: CASSLRDGNQPQHF. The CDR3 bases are TGTGCCAGCAGCCTCAGGGATGGCAATCAGCCCCAGCATTTT.

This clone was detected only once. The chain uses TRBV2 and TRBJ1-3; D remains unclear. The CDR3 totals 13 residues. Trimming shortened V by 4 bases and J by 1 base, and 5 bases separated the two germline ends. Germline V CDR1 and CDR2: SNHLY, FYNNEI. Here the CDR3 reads CASSVESGNTIYF. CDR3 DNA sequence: TGTGCCAGCAGTGTGGAGTCTGGAAACACCATATATTTT.

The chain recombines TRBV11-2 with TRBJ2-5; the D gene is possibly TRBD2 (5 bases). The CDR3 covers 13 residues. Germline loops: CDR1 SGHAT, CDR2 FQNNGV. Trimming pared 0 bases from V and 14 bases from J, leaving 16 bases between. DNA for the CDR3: TGTGCCAGCAGCTTAGATCGAAGCGGATATATATACTTC. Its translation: CASSLDRSGYIYF.

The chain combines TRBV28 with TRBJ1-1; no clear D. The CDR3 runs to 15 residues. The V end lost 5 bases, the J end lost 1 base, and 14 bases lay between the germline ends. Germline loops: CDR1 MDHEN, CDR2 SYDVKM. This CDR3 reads CASSRPRQQNTEAFF. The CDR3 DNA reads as TGTGCCAGCAGTAGGCCGCGGCAGCAGAACACTGAAGCTTTCTTT.

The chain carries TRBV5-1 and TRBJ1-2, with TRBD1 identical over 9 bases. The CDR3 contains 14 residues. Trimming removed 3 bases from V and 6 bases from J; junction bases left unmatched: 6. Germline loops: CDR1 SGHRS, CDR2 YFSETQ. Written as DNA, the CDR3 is TGCGCCAGCAGCTGGAGGCGACAGGGGGATGGCTACACCTTC. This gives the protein CASSWRRQGDGYTF.

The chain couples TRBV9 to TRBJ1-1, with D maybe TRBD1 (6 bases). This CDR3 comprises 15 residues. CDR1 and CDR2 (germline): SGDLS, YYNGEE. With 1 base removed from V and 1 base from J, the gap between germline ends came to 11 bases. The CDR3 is CASSVTGTRNTEAFF. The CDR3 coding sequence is TGTGCCAGCAGCGTAACAGGGACCAGGAACACTGAAGCTTTCTTT.

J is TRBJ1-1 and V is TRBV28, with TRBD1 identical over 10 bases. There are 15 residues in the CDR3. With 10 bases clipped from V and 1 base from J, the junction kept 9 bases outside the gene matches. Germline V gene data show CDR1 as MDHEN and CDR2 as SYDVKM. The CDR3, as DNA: TGTGCCACCCATATAGGGACAGGGGCGAACACTGAAGCTTTCTTT. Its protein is CATHIGTGANTEAFF.

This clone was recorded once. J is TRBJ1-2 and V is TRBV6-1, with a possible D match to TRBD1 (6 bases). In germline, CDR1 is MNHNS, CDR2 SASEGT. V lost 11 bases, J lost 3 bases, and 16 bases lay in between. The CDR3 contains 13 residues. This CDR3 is CAVEGGSDYGYTF. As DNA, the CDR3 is TGTGCCGTCGAGGGGGGGAGCGACTATGGCTACACCTTC.

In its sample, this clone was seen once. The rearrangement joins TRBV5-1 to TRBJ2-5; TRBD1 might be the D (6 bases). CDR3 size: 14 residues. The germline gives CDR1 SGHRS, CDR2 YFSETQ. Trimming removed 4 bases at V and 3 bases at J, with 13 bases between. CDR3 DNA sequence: TGCGCCAGCAGCCCGGGGACAATCAAAGAGACCCAGTACTTC. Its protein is CASSPGTIKETQYF.

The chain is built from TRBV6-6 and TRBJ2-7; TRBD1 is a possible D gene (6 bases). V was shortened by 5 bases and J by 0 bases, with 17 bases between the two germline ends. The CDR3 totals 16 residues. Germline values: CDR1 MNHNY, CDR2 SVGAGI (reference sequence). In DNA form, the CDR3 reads TGTGCCAGCAGTCGTTCAGGGGTTAGGGGCTCCTACGAGCAGTACTTC. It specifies CASSRSGVRGSYEQYF.

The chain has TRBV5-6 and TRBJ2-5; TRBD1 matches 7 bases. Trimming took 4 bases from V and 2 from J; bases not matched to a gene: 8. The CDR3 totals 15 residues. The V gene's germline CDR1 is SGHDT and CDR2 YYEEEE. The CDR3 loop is CASSITPTGQETQYF. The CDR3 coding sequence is TGTGCCAGCAGCATTACGCCGACAGGGCAAGAGACCCAGTACTTC.

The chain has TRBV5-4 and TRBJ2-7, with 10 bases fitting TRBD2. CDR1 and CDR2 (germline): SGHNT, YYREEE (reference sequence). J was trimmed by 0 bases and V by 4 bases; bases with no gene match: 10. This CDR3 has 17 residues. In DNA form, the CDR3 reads TGTGCCAGCAGCGGTCTAGCGGGAGTCCACAGCTCCTACGAGCAGTACTTC. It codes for CASSGLAGVHSSYEQYF.

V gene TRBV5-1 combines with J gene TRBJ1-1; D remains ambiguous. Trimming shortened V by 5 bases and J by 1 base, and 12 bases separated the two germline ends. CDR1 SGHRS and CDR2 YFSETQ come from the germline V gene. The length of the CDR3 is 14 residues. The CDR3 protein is CASRPGRKNTEAFF. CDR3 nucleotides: TGCGCCAGCAGGCCCGGGAGAAAGAACACTGAAGCTTTCTTT.

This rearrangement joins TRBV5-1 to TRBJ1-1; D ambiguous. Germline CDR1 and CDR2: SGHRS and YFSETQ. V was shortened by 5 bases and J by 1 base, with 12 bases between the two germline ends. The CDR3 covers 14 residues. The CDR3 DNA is TGCGCCAGCAGTTCCGGAGGAGGGAACACTGAAGCTTTCTTT. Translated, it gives CASSSGGGNTEAFF. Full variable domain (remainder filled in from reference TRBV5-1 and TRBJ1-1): KAGVTQTPRYLIKTRGQQVTLSCSPISGHRSVSWYQQTPGQGLQFLFEYFSETQRNKGNFPGRFSGRQFSNSRSEMNVSTLELGDSALYLCASSSGGGNTEAFFGQGTRLTVV.

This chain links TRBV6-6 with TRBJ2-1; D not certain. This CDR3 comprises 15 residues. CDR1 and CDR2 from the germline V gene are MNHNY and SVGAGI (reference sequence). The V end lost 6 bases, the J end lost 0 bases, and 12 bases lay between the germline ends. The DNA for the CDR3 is TGTGCCAGCAGACGTGACATTAGCTCCTACAATGAGCAGTTCTTC. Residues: CASRRDISSYNEQFF.

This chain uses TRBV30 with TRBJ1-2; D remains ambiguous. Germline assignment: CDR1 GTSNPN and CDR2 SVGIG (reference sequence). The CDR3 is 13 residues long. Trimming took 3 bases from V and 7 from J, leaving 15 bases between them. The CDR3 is CAWSYQTAGGYTF. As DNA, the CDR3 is TGTGCCTGGAGCTATCAGACCGCGGGTGGCTACACCTTC.

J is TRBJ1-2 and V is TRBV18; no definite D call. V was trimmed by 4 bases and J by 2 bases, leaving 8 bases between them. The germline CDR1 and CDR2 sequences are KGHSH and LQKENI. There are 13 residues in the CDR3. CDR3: CASSQEQNYGYTF. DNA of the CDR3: TGTGCCAGCTCACAGGAGCAAAACTATGGCTACACCTTC.